This TCR beta chain appears in the sequencing data of a study of regulatory T cells in long-lasting Graves disease. Broader study findings: Persistent disease preferred TRBV28, TRBJ1-2 and TRBJ2-5; new disease, TRBV20-1 and TRBJ2-1.

V shed 1 base and J shed 7 bases, with 17 bases lying between them. This CDR3 contains 16 residues. Germline V gives CDR1 LNHNV, CDR2 YYDKDF (reference sequence). Building the TCR beta libraries relied on iRepertoire HTBI primers, and CDR3 regions underwent Arm-PCR. TCRdb independently ran MiXCR on the multiplex PCR reads; one entry per CDR3 protein. The sample records approximately 360,000 distinct CDR3 sequences, approximately 10% being singletons. About this clonotype: Its specificity is unknown.

Stated time point: newly diagnosed GD, antithyroid drugs for less than 3 months. The TCR library was made from RNA that had been extracted from PBMCs in TRIzol. Diagnosing Graves' disease relied on the American Thyroid Association guidelines. Patients all came to the study from an endocrinology department in Xi'an, China. This same sample was also taken into another study, of T cells in Graves' hyperthyroidism and ophthalmopathy. That study adds: Most thyroid clonotypes expanded above 0.001 were also detected in blood.

The receptor was derived from a woman younger than 30 with Graves disease. The sample here was peripheral blood mononuclear cells (PBMCs), taken at new diagnosis, from a patient treated with antithyroid drugs. The chain links TRBV15 to TRBJ2-1; tentative D call: TRBD2 (6 bases). CDR3: CATSRARGVTKNEQFF. The CDR3, as DNA: TGTGCCACCAGCAGAGCCCGCGGGGTTACAAAAAATGAGCAGTTCTTC.